A selection of T cell receptor beta chains follows, all from one sample in a study of blood T cell repertoires in COVID-19. This table comes from immunoSEQ multiplex PCR, and its TCRdb copy is limited to in-frame clones, with some not included. The repertoire holds about 200,000 clones, with 75% to 90% as singletons. What was sequenced was peripheral blood. The receptors come from a human donor in a cohort sampled during active COVID-19. CDR3s include the opening cysteine and the closing phenylalanine or tryptophan. Fields, in order: clone size, CDR3 length, V gene, J gene, D gene, CDR3 DNA, CDR3 protein. A D gene is named only where the DNA matches it firmly. A row's size may be missing; if present it is once, few, many or a size class.

size: -
length: 12
V: TRBV30
J: TRBJ2-7
D: -
DNA: TGTGCTCTCCAGGGGACGGTTTACGAGCAGTACTTC
CDR3: CALQGTVYEQYF

size: -
length: 11
V: TRBV29-1
J: TRBJ1-1
D: -
DNA: TGCAGCGCCAGTATGAACACTGAAGCTTTCTTT
CDR3: CSASMNTEAFF

size: -
length: 16
V: TRBV5-4
J: TRBJ2-3
D: TRBD2
DNA: TGTGCCAGCAGCTTGGCCATGTCTAGCGGGAGGGATACGCAGTATTTT
CDR3: CASSLAMSSGRDTQYF

size: -
length: 17
V: TRBV28
J: TRBJ2-1
D: TRBD2
DNA: TGTGCCAGCAGCTCGCCCTCAGCTAGCGGGAGGTTAGATGAGCAGTTCTTC
CDR3: CASSSPSASGRLDEQFF

size: -
length: 14
V: TRBV6-4
J: TRBJ1-1
D: TRBD1
DNA: TGTGCCAGTCGCCGGACAGGGACGAACACTGAAGCTTTCTTT
CDR3: CASRRTGTNTEAFF

size: few
length: 13
V: TRBV30
J: TRBJ1-6
D: -
DNA: TGTGCCTGCAGGACAGCCTATAATTCACCCCTCCACTTT
CDR3: CACRTAYNSPLHF

size: -
length: 15
V: TRBV28
J: TRBJ2-7
D: -
DNA: TGTGCCAGCAGTTTGGCAGGCCTGAGCTCCTACGAGCAGTACTTC
CDR3: CASSLAGLSSYEQYF

size: -
length: 11
V: TRBV24-1
J: TRBJ1-1
D: -
DNA: TGTGCCACCGAGCGAGGGGGTGAAGCTTTCTTT
CDR3: CATERGGEAFF

size: -
length: 13
V: TRBV7-9
J: TRBJ2-5
D: -
DNA: TGTGTCTCAATTTCGGCAGGCCAAGAGACCCAGTACTTC
CDR3: CVSISAGQETQYF

size: -
length: 13
V: TRBV18
J: TRBJ1-4
D: TRBD1
DNA: TGTGCCAGCTCACTAGGACAGGATGAAAAACTGTTTTTT
CDR3: CASSLGQDEKLFF

size: -
length: 17
V: TRBV7-2
J: TRBJ1-2
D: -
DNA: TGTGCCAGCAGCTTAGTAAGGAGGGCAGGGAAGGACTATGGCTACACCTTC
CDR3: CASSLVRRAGKDYGYTF

size: -
length: 12
V: TRBV11-1
J: TRBJ1-1
D: -
DNA: TGTGCCAGCAGTCCCCTTGGGGGGGGAGCTTTCTTT
CDR3: CASSPLGGGAFF

size: few
length: 15
V: TRBV11-2
J: TRBJ1-4
D: -
DNA: TGTGCCAGCAGCTCCTACAGGCCAGGGGAGGAAAAACTGTTTTTT
CDR3: CASSSYRPGEEKLFF

size: -
length: 17
V: TRBV9
J: TRBJ2-1
D: -
DNA: TGTGCCAGCAGCGTGTACGAGATACCCACCCCTGAGAATGAGCAGTTCTTC
CDR3: CASSVYEIPTPENEQFF

size: -
length: 15
V: TRBV5-1
J: TRBJ2-7
D: -
DNA: TGCGCCAGCAGCTTGACAGAACTCTCCGTCTACGAGCAGTACTTC
CDR3: CASSLTELSVYEQYF

size: -
length: 16
V: TRBV4-3
J: TRBJ2-1
D: TRBD2
DNA: TGCGCCAGCAGCCAGGCTAGCGGGAGGGCCGGGAATGAGCAGTTCTTC
CDR3: CASSQASGRAGNEQFF

size: -
length: 12
V: TRBV3-1/TRBV3-2
J: TRBJ1-2
D: -
DNA: TGTGCCAGCAGCCAAGATCGGGGGTTCTGCACCTTC
CDR3: CASSQDRGFCTF

size: -
length: 13
V: TRBV20-1
J: TRBJ2-5
D: -
DNA: TGCAGTGCTAGTAGTACAGGGAGAGAGACCCAGTACTTC
CDR3: CSASSTGRETQYF

size: -
length: 13
V: TRBV5-1
J: TRBJ2-7
D: TRBD1
DNA: TGCGCCAGCCGGGACAGGGCCTCCTACGAGCAGTACTTC
CDR3: CASRDRASYEQYF

size: -
length: 16
V: TRBV4-3
J: TRBJ2-7
D: TRBD1
DNA: TGCGCCAGCAGCCGTTCCGGGACAGGGATTACCTACGAGCAGTACTTC
CDR3: CASSRSGTGITYEQYF

size: -
length: 14
V: TRBV6-5
J: TRBJ2-5
D: -
DNA: TGTGCCAGCAGTTACGCAGGGAGGGGGGAGACCCAGTACTTC
CDR3: CASSYAGRGETQYF

size: -
length: 13
V: TRBV9
J: TRBJ1-1
D: -
DNA: TGTGCCAGCAGCGTAGAGGAGAGGACTGAAGCTTTCTTT
CDR3: CASSVEERTEAFF

size: -
length: 16
V: TRBV2
J: TRBJ2-5
D: -
DNA: TGTGCCAGCAGTGAGTTTGGGGCGCTAAGTAAAGAGACCCAGTACTTC
CDR3: CASSEFGALSKETQYF

size: -
length: 15
V: TRBV6-6
J: TRBJ2-7
D: -
DNA: TGTGCCAGCAGTTACGAGGGACTCTCCTCCTACGAGCAGTACTTC
CDR3: CASSYEGLSSYEQYF

size: -
length: 19
V: TRBV6-1
J: TRBJ1-4
D: -
DNA: TGTGCCAGCAGTGAAGCGCTTCCGGCTCAGGCGGGAACTAATGAAAAACTGTTTTTT
CDR3: CASSEALPAQAGTNEKLFF

size: -
length: 14
V: TRBV9
J: TRBJ2-1
D: TRBD2
DNA: TGTGCCAGCAGCGGGACTAGCGGGAGCTATGAGCAGTTCTTC
CDR3: CASSGTSGSYEQFF

size: -
length: 17
V: TRBV5-5
J: TRBJ2-3
D: -
DNA: TGTGCCAGCACCTCCTTCTGGACGGGGTCTAGCACAGATACGCAGTATTTT
CDR3: CASTSFWTGSSTDTQYF

size: -
length: 13
V: TRBV28
J: TRBJ2-1
D: -
DNA: TGTGCCAGCAGTTTTTCAGTGAACAATGAGCAGTTCTTC
CDR3: CASSFSVNNEQFF

size: -
length: 16
V: TRBV7-9
J: TRBJ2-1
D: TRBD2
DNA: TGTGCCAGCAGCTTAAGTGGCGGGAGGGCCCGGAATGAGCAGTTCTTC
CDR3: CASSLSGGRARNEQFF

size: -
length: 14
V: TRBV3-1/TRBV3-2
J: TRBJ1-5
D: -
DNA: TGTGCCAGCAGCCAACGGGGGGGCAATCAGCCCCAGCATTTT
CDR3: CASSQRGGNQPQHF

size: -
length: 14
V: TRBV28
J: TRBJ2-7
D: TRBD2
DNA: TGTGCCAGCAGTTCGACTAGCCCTACCTACGAGCAGTACTTC
CDR3: CASSSTSPTYEQYF